These 14 T cell receptor beta chains share one sample of origin, sequenced in a study of control samples from healthy donors and cancer patients. TCRdb's table, derived via immunoSEQ multiplex PCR, lists solely in-frame clones and lacks some. The table records 100,000 or so clones, approximately 90% of them present only once. Sequencing used blood. The receptors shown here come from a man in his thirties or forties in good health.

J is TRBJ1-2 and V is TRBV18; 8 positions agree with TRBD1. V trimming: 6 bases; J trimming: 2 bases; junction bases outside the gene matches: 8. This CDR3 is built from 15 residues. CDR1 and CDR2 (germline): KGHSH, LQKENI. This CDR3 is CASSLGQGGNYGYTF. The CDR3 DNA reads TGTGCCAGCTCCCTCGGACAGGGAGGAAACTATGGCTACACCTTC.

This clone was recorded only once. J is TRBJ2-7 and V is TRBV3-1 (or the pseudogene TRBV3-2); 9 bases map to TRBD2. V lost 4 bases and J lost 6; bases outside the gene matches: 7. The CDR3 totals 14 residues. CDR1 LGHDT and CDR2 YNNKEL come from the germline V gene (reference sequence). CDR3 in amino acids: CASSLLAGKGEQYF. The CDR3 DNA reads as TGTGCCAGCAGCCTCCTAGCGGGAAAGGGCGAGCAGTACTTC.

The chain carries TRBV28 and TRBJ2-7; the match to TRBD1 covers 7 bases. Trimming took 2 bases from V and 3 from J; bases not matched to a gene: 4. There are 14 residues in the CDR3. Germline-derived CDR1 and CDR2 are MDHEN and SYDVKM. The CDR3 region has the DNA TGTGCCAGCAGTTTAGTTACAGGGGTCTACGAGCAGTACTTC. It encodes CASSLVTGVYEQYF.

The chain recombines TRBV7-9 with TRBJ2-5, with TRBD2 as a possible D gene (6 bases). This CDR3 has 14 amino acids. The ends were cut back, 4 bases at V and 6 bases at J, with 15 bases in the middle. The germline CDR1 and CDR2 sequences are SEHNR and FQNEAQ (reference sequence). The CDR3 coding sequence is TGTGCCAGCAGCTCCGTGCCGGGAGTGAAGACCCAGTACTTC. Translated, it gives CASSSVPGVKTQYF.

The rearrangement links TRBV12-3 or TRBV12-4 to TRBJ1-5; D might be TRBD1 (5 bases). Trimming took 0 bases from V and 10 from J, leaving 10 bases between them. The CDR3 runs 13 residues. CDR3 bases: TGTGCCAGCAGTTTAGCGCGGGGCAGCCCCCAGCATTTT. Its translation: CASSLARGSPQHF.

This clone has only a few counts. The J gene is TRBJ1-6, the V gene TRBV6-2 or TRBV6-3; 10 bases are a match to TRBD1. Trimming at V came to 5 bases and at J to 4 bases, leaving 11 bases not matched to a gene. The length of the CDR3 is 18 residues. Germline V lookup: CDR1 MNHEY, CDR2 SVGEGT. CDR3 in DNA: TGTGCCAGCAGTCAACCGGGACAGGGGCGATTATATAATTCACCCCTCCACTTT. Residues: CASSQPGQGRLYNSPLHF.

V is TRBV12-5 and J is TRBJ2-3; D gene ambiguous. Germline CDR1 reads LGHNT; CDR2 reads FRNRAP. The CDR3 has 13 amino acids. V lost 3 bases and J lost 1, with 5 bases in between. The CDR3 region is CASGFGGTDTQYF. In nucleotides, the CDR3 is TGTGCTAGTGGTTTCGGCGGCACAGATACGCAGTATTTT.

The DNA for the CDR3 is TGTGCCAGCAGCTCAATAGCGGGGGGGCTCGTCGGGGAGCTGTTTTTT. Translating it yields CASSSIAGGLVGELFF. The chain is built from TRBV11-3 and TRBJ2-2; 11 bases agree with TRBD2. Germline V gene lookup returns CDR1 SGHNT and CDR2 YENEEA. With 4 bases clipped from V and 7 bases from J, the junction kept 8 bases outside the gene matches. The length of the CDR3 is 16 residues.

This chain links TRBV9 with TRBJ1-5; D remains unclear. Germline CDR1 SGDLS, CDR2 YYNGEE. The CDR3 consists of 12 residues. V shed 3 bases and J shed 9 bases, with 10 bases lying between them. This chain's CDR3 is CASSAYAGPQHF. Here the CDR3 DNA reads TGTGCCAGCAGCGCCTACGCGGGGCCCCAGCATTTT.

The chain is built from TRBV2 and TRBJ1-1; 10 bases match TRBD1. The CDR3 runs 14 residues. Germline values: CDR1 SNHLY, CDR2 FYNNEI. Unmatched junction bases numbered 10, after V lost 4 bases and J lost 11 bases. The CDR3 here is CASSAGQGRHGAFF. The CDR3 bases are TGTGCCAGCAGTGCGGGACAGGGGAGGCACGGGGCTTTCTTT.

This clone was picked up one time. The V call is TRBV20-1, the J call TRBJ1-5; D possibly corresponds to TRBD1 (6 bases). This CDR3 region has 13 residues. Germline V gene lookup returns CDR1 DFQATT and CDR2 SNEGSKA (reference sequence). The V end was cut by 3 bases, the J end by 11 bases, with 17 bases between. The CDR3 spells CSASRDTRWAQHF. CDR3 DNA: TGCAGTGCTAGTAGGGACACGCGATGGGCCCAGCATTTT.

This chain connects TRBV28 to TRBJ2-3, with D possibly TRBD2 on 7 matching bases. V shed 11 bases and J shed 2 bases, with 23 bases lying between them. The CDR3 contains 16 residues. Germline loops: CDR1 MDHEN, CDR2 SYDVKM. CDR3 bases: TGTGCCTGTAGGGGGGCGGGAGCTGGGACCACAGATACGCAGTATTTT. Amino acid sequence: CACRGAGAGTTDTQYF. Full variable domain (rest looked up from reference TRBV28 and TRBJ2-3): DVKVTQSSRYLVKRTGEKVFLECVQDMDHENMFWYRQDPGLGLRLIYFSYDVKMKEKGDIPEGYSVSREKKERFSLILESASTNQTSMYLCACRGAGAGTTDTQYFGPGTRLTVL.

The gene calls are TRBV19 and TRBJ2-7; weak D call: TRBD1 (6 bases). The germline CDR1 and CDR2 sequences are LNHDA and SQIVND (reference sequence). The CDR3 is 16 amino acids. With 3 bases removed from V and 5 bases from J, the gap between germline ends came to 20 bases. This chain's CDR3 is CASSIGARGNNDEQYF. The DNA for the CDR3 is TGTGCCAGTAGTATCGGGGCCAGGGGAAATAACGACGAGCAGTACTTC.

The rearrangement joins TRBV5-4 to TRBJ1-4; perhaps TRBD1 as D (5 bases). The CDR3 extends over 15 amino acids. Between the trimmed V and J ends, which lost 4 bases and 0 bases, there was a span of 10 bases. Germline CDR1 SGHNT, CDR2 YYREEE (reference sequence). CDR3 loop: CASSQRGATNEKLFF. The CDR3 nucleotides are TGTGCCAGCAGCCAGCGGGGGGCAACTAATGAAAAACTGTTTTTT.